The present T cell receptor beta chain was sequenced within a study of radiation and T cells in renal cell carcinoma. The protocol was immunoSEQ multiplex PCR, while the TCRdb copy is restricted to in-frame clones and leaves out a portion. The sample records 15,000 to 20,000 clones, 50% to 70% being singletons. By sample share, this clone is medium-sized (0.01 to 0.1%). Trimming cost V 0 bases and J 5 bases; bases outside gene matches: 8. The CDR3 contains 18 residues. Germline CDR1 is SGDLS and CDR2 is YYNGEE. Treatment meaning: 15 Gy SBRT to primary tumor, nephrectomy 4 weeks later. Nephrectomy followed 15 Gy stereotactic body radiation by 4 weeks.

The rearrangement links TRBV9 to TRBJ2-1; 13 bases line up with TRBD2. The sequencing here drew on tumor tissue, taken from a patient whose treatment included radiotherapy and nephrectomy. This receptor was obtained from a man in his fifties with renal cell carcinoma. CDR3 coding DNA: TGTGCCAGCAGCGTAGCGATTGGACTAGCGGGAGAGAACAATGAGCAGTTCTTC. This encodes CASSVAIGLAGENNEQFF.